This T cell receptor beta chain was found in a study of post-analysis software for immune sequencing data. Study summary: Some patients lacked subtype; others had relapsing-remitting, secondary progressive or progressive-relapsing disease. Study-wide findings and caveats: For normalized Chao1 diversity, multiple sclerosis patients scored significantly lower than controls did. Patients had higher frequencies than controls of five TRBV segments, including TRBV5-6, TRBV5-1 and TRBV20-1. F measure showed strong co-clustering of same-batch samples.

TCR beta cDNA libraries included unique molecular identifiers. Input populations of about 1 to 11 million T cells gave rise to about 480,000 cDNA molecules. One entry per CDR3 protein, called by TCRdb with MiXCR from the PCR reads. Altogether 700,000 to 800,000 distinct CDR3 sequences are present, 25% to 30% being singletons, with the ten largest covering under 0.7%. The CDR3 has 14 amino acids. V trimming: 3 bases; J trimming: 8 bases; junction bases outside the gene matches: 9. Germline-derived CDR1 and CDR2 are SGHKS and YYEKEE (reference sequence). Only a few counts were recorded for this clonotype. The antigen is undetermined.

The rearrangement uses TRBV5-5 and TRBJ1-2, with TRBD1 matching 8 bases. The sample taken for sequencing was blood. The TCR originated in a girl aged 5 to 17 with multiple sclerosis. The CDR3: CASSSSRGPGGYTF. Here the CDR3 DNA reads TGTGCCAGCAGCTCAAGCAGGGGGCCGGGAGGCTACACCTTC.